The 5 T cell receptor beta chains presented below share a single source sample, sequenced in a study of T cell responses to AZD1222 COVID-19 vaccine. The protocol was immunoSEQ multiplex PCR, while the TCRdb copy is restricted to in-frame clones and leaves out a portion. The sample consists of 150,000 or so clones, over 75% of them appearing once. The source was peripheral blood, collected on day 0 of AZD1222 vaccination. Receptors originate from an adult in good health.

The chain joins TRBV21-1 to TRBJ1-2; the D segment call TRBD1 is taken from the table without a DNA check. TRBV21-1 is marked as a pseudogene. This CDR3 is built from 11 residues. The CDR3 spells CASSKVDSNTF. The CDR3 coding sequence is TGTGCCAGCAGCAAAGTGGACAGCAACACCTTC.

This chain connects TRBV18 to TRBJ2-2, with a possible D match to TRBD1 (6 bases). The CDR3 contains 13 residues. Germline CDR1 is KGHSH and CDR2 is LQKENI. Trimming shortened V by 4 bases and J by 7 bases, and 10 bases separated the two germline ends. CDR3 DNA sequence: TGTGCCAGCTCACTACAGGGATACGGGGAGCTGTTTTTT. It encodes CASSLQGYGELFF.

The chain combines TRBV2 with TRBJ1-5; 10 nucleotides align to TRBD1. The V segment lost 10 bases and the J segment 4 bases; nucleotides outside the gene matches: 13. Germline CDR1 is SNHLY and CDR2 is FYNNEI. The length of the CDR3 is 16 residues. The CDR3 bases are TGTGCCACCTCGGGACAGGGGACCTTAAGGAATCAGCCCCAGCATTTT. Residues: CATSGQGTLRNQPQHF.

The chain joins TRBV13 to TRBJ2-1; perhaps TRBD1 as D (7 bases). Germline-derived CDR1 and CDR2 are PRHDT and FYEKMQ (reference sequence). V lost 3 bases to trimming and J lost 2 bases, with 23 bases between them. The CDR3 loop spans 19 amino acids. The CDR3 nucleotides read TGTGCCAGCAGCTTTACATCCGCGGAGGGGGCCTCGGCCTACAATGAGCAGTTCTTC. Its translation: CASSFTSAEGASAYNEQFF.

The chain combines TRBV29-1 with TRBJ1-1, with a weak D call TRBD1 (6 bases). The CDR3 consists of 13 residues. The germline V gene encodes CDR1 SQVTM and CDR2 ANQGSEA. Trimming stripped 4 bases from V and 5 bases from J, with 14 bases between. CDR3 sequence (DNA): TGCAGCGTTGGTTATACAGGGAAAACTGAAGCTTTCTTT. Its translation is CSVGYTGKTEAFF.